A single sample is the source of the 11 T cell receptor beta chains below, sequenced in a study of patients and donors after allogeneic stem cell transplantation. TCRdb reanalysed the RT-PCR reads using MiXCR and keeps one entry per CDR3 protein. The data show roughly 150,000 distinct CDR3 sequences, about a quarter seen once. The sequenced sample consisted of blood, either unsorted or a sorted T cell fraction (not recorded which). All receptors derive from a human donor who was either an allogeneic HSCT recipient or a stem cell or donor lymphocyte infusion donor (not recorded which). It is not recorded whose cells these are; they may come from a transplant donor.

This chain joins TRBV7-9 and TRBJ2-5; D not certain. V lost 5 bases, J lost 5 bases, and 18 bases lay in between. The germline CDR1 and CDR2 sequences are SEHNR and FQNEAQ (reference sequence). The CDR3 loop spans 15 amino acids. In nucleotides, the CDR3 is TGTGCCAGCAGCCCGTCGTCAGGTTGGTTCGAGACCCAGTACTTC. Encoded protein: CASSPSSGWFETQYF.

This clonotype was observed a handful of times. This chain uses TRBV29-1 with TRBJ2-1; D not resolved. The germline V gene encodes CDR1 SQVTM and CDR2 ANQGSEA. Trimming took 4 bases from V and 0 from J, leaving 7 bases between them. The CDR3 totals 13 residues. Here the CDR3 DNA reads TGCAGCGTTGTAAGTAGCTCCTACAATGAGCAGTTCTTC. Translated, it gives CSVVSSSYNEQFF.

The genes are TRBV28 and TRBJ2-7, with 7 bases matching TRBD2. The CDR3 runs to 12 residues. Germline values: CDR1 MDHEN, CDR2 SYDVKM. J was trimmed by 3 bases and V by 6 bases; bases with no gene match: 2. DNA of the CDR3: TGTGCCAGCAGCTGGGACTACTACGAGCAGTACTTC. It translates to CASSWDYYEQYF.

This chain uses TRBV12-3 or TRBV12-4 with TRBJ2-3; D assignment may be TRBD1 or TRBD2 (6 bases each). The ends were cut back, 8 bases at V and 2 bases at J, with 23 bases in the middle. The CDR3 contains 17 residues. CDR3 residues: CASSAGRRGLDTDTQYF. The DNA of the CDR3 is TGTGCCAGCTCTGCTGGGCGGAGGGGGTTGGACACAGATACGCAGTATTTT.

The chain carries TRBV27 and TRBJ1-5, with D perhaps TRBD1 (6 bases). Trimming left V 5 bases short and J 1 base short, with 15 bases between. This CDR3 comprises 16 residues. Germline CDR1 reads MNHEY; CDR2 reads SMNVEV (reference sequence). The CDR3 protein is CASSTYTGHSNQPQHF. The CDR3 DNA reads TGTGCCAGCAGTACCTATACAGGGCACAGCAATCAGCCCCAGCATTTT.

A few counts support this clonotype. J is TRBJ2-3 and V is TRBV7-7; TRBD1 aligns across 11 bases. Germline assignment: CDR1 SSHAT and CDR2 FNYEAQ (reference sequence). The CDR3 length is 14 residues. V shed 5 bases and J 4 bases; nucleotides not matched to a gene: 2. The CDR3 loop reads CASSEGQGADTQYF. The CDR3 nucleotides are TGTGCCAGCAGCGAGGGACAGGGGGCAGATACGCAGTATTTT.

This clonotype has only one observation. V and J are TRBV5-1 and TRBJ2-7; 9 positions agree with TRBD1. V shed 0 bases and J 4 bases; nucleotides not matched to a gene: 8. This CDR3 is built from 16 residues. Germline CDR1 and CDR2: SGHRS and YFSETQ. CDR3 nucleotide sequence: TGCGCCAGCAGCTTGGACCCCGGGACAGGGCTTTACGAGCAGTACTTC. This encodes CASSLDPGTGLYEQYF.

This clonotype was seen a few times. This chain connects TRBV7-8 to TRBJ1-5, with D uncertain. Germline V gene sequence: CDR1 SGHVS, CDR2 FQNEAQ. CDR3 size: 17 residues. Trimming cost V 5 bases and J 0 bases, with 17 bases left between them. The CDR3, as DNA: TGTGCCAGCAGCCACAAATCCAAAGTACTTAGCAATCAGCCCCAGCATTTT. It is translated as CASSHKSKVLSNQPQHF. Using reference TRBV7-8 and TRBJ1-5 for the parts outside the CDR3, the full variable domain is GAGVSQSPRYKVAKRGQDVALRCDPISGHVSLFWYQQALGQGPEFLTYFQNEAQLDKSGLPSDRFFAERPEGSVSTLKIQRTQQEDSAVYLCASSHKSKVLSNQPQHFGDGTRLSIL.

This clonotype has more than one count but fewer than ten. The chain carries TRBV5-8 and TRBJ2-3; 7 positions agree with TRBD2. The germline V gene has CDR1 SGHTS and CDR2 YDEGEE. With V trimmed by 4 bases and J by 2 bases, 10 bases remained unmatched. The CDR3 has 16 residues. This CDR3 is CASSRAGDFPTDTQYF. The DNA for the CDR3 is TGTGCCAGCAGCCGGGCGGGGGACTTTCCCACAGATACGCAGTATTTT.

The CDR3 region has the DNA TGTGCCAGCAGCTTTACCGGGACCCCAGAGCAGTTCTTC. Amino acids: CASSFTGTPEQFF. The V gene is TRBV5-5, the J gene TRBJ2-1; perhaps D is TRBD1 or TRBD2 (5 bases each). Trimming left V 2 bases short and J 10 bases short, with 13 bases between. This CDR3 has 13 residues. The germline gives CDR1 SGHKS, CDR2 YYEKEE (reference sequence).

The chain employs TRBV20-1 and TRBJ1-2, with no clear D. The length of the CDR3 is 12 residues. Germline assignment: CDR1 DFQATT and CDR2 SNEGSKA (reference sequence). V shed 1 base and J shed 4 bases, with 7 bases lying between them. This chain's CDR3 is CSARARSYGYTF. For the CDR3, the DNA is TGCAGTGCTAGAGCCCGGTCCTATGGCTACACCTTC.